The TCR beta chain under discussion was sequenced for a study of CD8 T cells in ankylosing spondylitis. The TCR beta libraries were generated through quantitative 5'-RACE incorporating molecular barcodes. Using its own MiXCR run on the 5' RACE reads, TCRdb lists one record per CDR3 protein. This table holds over 600,000 distinct CDR3 sequences, around 17% found once. Germline V lookup: CDR1 LGHDT, CDR2 YNNKEL (reference sequence). The CDR3 is made up of 13 amino acids. V was trimmed by 1 base and J by 13 bases, leaving 14 bases between them. On this clonotype: The antigen is undetermined.

General study points: Some of these motif variants have turned up before, in reports on reactive arthritis synovial fluid and blood. CD8+ disease-linked clones were present at relatively low frequencies in blood. A TCR beta motif of several highly homologous variants appeared characteristic of ankylosing spondylitis blood. Researchers reportedly found disease-linked clones significantly enriched in matched ankylosing spondylitis synovial fluid.

The source material was blood, either unsorted or a sorted T cell fraction (not recorded which). This receptor was taken from a male donor with ankylosing spondylitis. The chain has TRBV3-1 and TRBJ2-1, with D perhaps TRBD1 or TRBD2 (6 bases each). The CDR3 nucleotides are TGTGCCAGCAGCCAAGGGGGGCGGGGATTCCAGTTCTTC. Residues: CASSQGGRGFQFF.